A selection of T cell receptor beta chains follows, all from one sample in a study of blood T cell repertoires in COVID-19. Generated by immunoSEQ multiplex PCR, the TCRdb table keeps only in-frame clones and is missing some. The sample includes 210,000 or so clones, roughly four fifths seen only once; the top ten take about 1.8%. Sequencing was done on a sample of PBMCs or T cells enriched from blood (not recorded which). These receptors originate from a man aged 60-69 years who had recovered from COVID-19. Both conserved end residues are trimmed from each CDR3. Not every row has a clone size; where given, it reads once, few, many or a size class.

>-|TRBV29-1|TRBJ1-1
SAGTTGGNTEAF
>few|TRBV6-4|TRBJ2-1
ASSFGENNEQF
>-|TRBV6-1|TRBJ2-7
ASSEGPESYEQY
>-|TRBV7-9|TRBJ1-4
ASSPGQGGYEKLF
>-|TRBV7-9|TRBJ1-1
ASNPGTGLVMNTEAF
>once|TRBV7-3|TRBJ2-1
ASSLSGGVYNEQF
>-|TRBV10-3|TRBJ1-5
AISDNRANQPQH
>-|TRBV6-5|TRBJ1-1
ASTRQGIGDTEAF
>-|TRBV6-5|TRBJ2-1
ASSYSWERLQF
>-|TRBV6-5|TRBJ1-2
ASSTTRRGAYGYT
>-|TRBV5-1|TRBJ2-7
ASSPAGRAYEQY
>-|TRBV6-5|TRBJ1-1
ASSYSVWTSDTEAF
>-|TRBV7-2|TRBJ1-2
ASSFTGGTGGYT
>-|TRBV30|TRBJ2-1
AWTQGNEQF
>-|TRBV18|TRBJ1-1
ASSPATGGATLSTEAF
>-|TRBV4-2|TRBJ2-7
ASSQDGELYEQY
>-|TRBV18|TRBJ2-3
ASSPRLAGGPGDTQY
>-|TRBV19|TRBJ1-2
ASHSGTGGYGYT
>-|TRBV29-1|TRBJ2-4
SVLGQANAKNIQY
>-|TRBV2|TRBJ1-6
ASSEEEGKGSPLH
>-|TRBV10-2|TRBJ2-3
ASSGTPSGRGGPDTQY
>-|TRBV6-5|TRBJ2-7
ASRPGTGLYEQY
>once|TRBV19|TRBJ2-7
ASTRQKGSYEQY
>-|TRBV7-6|TRBJ2-7
ASSLERQTYEQY
>-|TRBV5-1|TRBJ1-3
ASSFDGLRGNTIY
>-|TRBV6-5|TRBJ1-6
ASSQTANSPLH
>-|TRBV21-1|TRBJ1-1
ASSKGELNTEAF
>-|TRBV19|TRBJ1-1
ASRPRAPNTEAF
>-|TRBV18|TRBJ2-7
ASSPPFYGQGSYEQY
>once|TRBV5-1|TRBJ1-1
ASRQGVNTEAF
>-|TRBV3-1/TRBV3-2|TRBJ2-7
ASSQTRLAGAEQY
>once|TRBV18|TRBJ2-5
ASSPAGQLAETQY
>few|TRBV7-9|TRBJ2-1
ASSPDTGIYNEQF
>-|TRBV15|TRBJ2-7
ATSEDRTYEQY
>-|TRBV11-2|TRBJ2-1
ASRPHSGVSYNEQF
>-|TRBV7-7|TRBJ2-5
ASSPLGGGAETQY
>-|TRBV5-1|TRBJ2-7
ASSPSGGEDYEQY
>few|TRBV27|TRBJ2-7
ASSWGQGEYEQY
>-|TRBV6-5|TRBJ2-7
ASSWGTGVEQY
>-|TRBV10-2|TRBJ2-7
ASSALGGHYEQY
>-|TRBV20-1|TRBJ1-2
SASGVTGGEWYGYT
>once|TRBV11-2|TRBJ1-4
ASSTRQGGANEKLF
>once|TRBV6-2/TRBV6-3|TRBJ1-1
ASTPIQVRNTEAF
>-|TRBV6-2/TRBV6-3|TRBJ2-3
ASSVVGTVSTDTQY
>-|TRBV11-2|TRBJ2-1
ASSLEGQPYNEQF
>-|TRBV5-1|TRBJ1-1
ASSGRDRGNTEAF
>-|TRBV4-3|TRBJ1-4
ASSQDWAGGGRRLSNEKLF
>-|TRBV7-2|TRBJ2-7
ASSSFNSYEQY